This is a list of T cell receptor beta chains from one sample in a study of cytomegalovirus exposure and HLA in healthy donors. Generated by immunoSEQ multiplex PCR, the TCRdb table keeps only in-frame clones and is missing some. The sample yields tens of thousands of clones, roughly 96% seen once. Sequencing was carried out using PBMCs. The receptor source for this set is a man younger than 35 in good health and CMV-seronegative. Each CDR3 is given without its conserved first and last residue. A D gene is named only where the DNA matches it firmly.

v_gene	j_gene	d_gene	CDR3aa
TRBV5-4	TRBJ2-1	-	AEGVLDEQF
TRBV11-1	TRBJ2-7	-	ASSQGSRAYEQY
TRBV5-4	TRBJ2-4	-	ASSFSGVAKNIQY
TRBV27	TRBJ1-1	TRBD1	ASSTNRGQNTEAF
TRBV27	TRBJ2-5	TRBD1	ASSFGTGGETQY
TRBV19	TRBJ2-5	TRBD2	ASSIASSGRAVYGKTQY
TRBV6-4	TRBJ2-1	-	ASSDSERNEQF
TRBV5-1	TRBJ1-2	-	ASSPWRDSNYGYT
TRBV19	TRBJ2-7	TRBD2	ASSISGEGINEQY
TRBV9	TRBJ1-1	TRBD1	ASSAWTGLNTEAF
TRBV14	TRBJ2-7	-	ASSPPGHSSSYEQY
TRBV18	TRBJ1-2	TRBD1	ASSPGQGNYGYT
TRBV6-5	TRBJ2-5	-	ASRPGHIQETQY
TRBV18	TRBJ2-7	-	ASSQMAGTLNEQY
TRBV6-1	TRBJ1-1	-	ASSANPGVTEAF
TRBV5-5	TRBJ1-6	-	ASSLAGSGVDSPLH
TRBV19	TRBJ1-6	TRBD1	ASSGTGAVGKNSPLH
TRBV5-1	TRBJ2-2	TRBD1	ASSRDSITGELF
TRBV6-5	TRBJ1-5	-	ASSYSLGGNQPQH
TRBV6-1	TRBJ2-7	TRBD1	ASSSTGEYEQY
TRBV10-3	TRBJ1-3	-	AISDLSGNTIY
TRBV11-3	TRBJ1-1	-	ASSLGLRAGEAF
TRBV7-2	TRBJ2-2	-	ASSLARGRNTGELF
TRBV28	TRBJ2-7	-	ATTGQYEQY